The clone carrying this T cell receptor (beta chain) was picked up many times. The antigen remains undetermined. Researchers used 5'RACE with constant-segment primers to make TCR alpha and TCR beta cDNA libraries that carry sample barcodes and UMIs. One entry per CDR3 protein, called by TCRdb with MiXCR from the 5' RACE reads. The data show around 300,000 distinct CDR3 sequences, roughly a fifth seen once. These data originate in a study of T-cell memory formation after mild COVID-19. Study context: The two donors had largely donor-specific TCR clusters.

General study results and limits: Memory cells collected pre-infection included some clones that later responded, suggesting cross-reactive memory joined. Clones that contracted clustered mainly in CM and EM if CD4+ and in EMRA if CD8+.

The receptor comes from a man between 18 and 35 years old who had mild COVID-19 (a few samples of this study predate the infection). Cell type and time point are not known. Input material: PBMCs or a T cell subset sorted from them (not recorded which).

As DNA, the CDR3 is TGTGCCAGCTCACCGGCGGGCACCGCTTACGAGCAGTACTTC. Translating gives CASSPAGTAYEQYF. This chain connects TRBV18 to TRBJ2-7; D might be TRBD2 (5 bases). This CDR3 has 14 residues. Between the trimmed V and J ends, which lost 3 bases and 4 bases, there was a span of 13 bases. Per germline, CDR1 KGHSH and CDR2 LQKENI.